This T cell receptor beta chain appears in the sequencing data of a study of blood T cell repertoires in COVID-19 (dated by TCRdb to the early 2020s). Broadly, across the study: The collaborator samples originated in the United States, Italy and Spain and spanned the acute and convalescent phases of COVID-19. The prospective study material was composed of cDNA or gDNA derived from T cells, B-cell-depleted T cells, or PBMCs. The dataset comprised deeply sampled blood TCRbeta repertoires from subjects exposed to, actively infected with, or recovered from COVID-19. A freely available public database, intended as a resource for researchers studying the immune response to SARS-CoV-2, is where the repertoires were released. Samples came from the ongoing ImmuneRACE study (first 160 participants) plus 1,254 subjects from 6 global collaborators. Sample metadata almost always included a de-identified subject ID, COVID-19 status, age in years and sex. Where HLA class I and class II types were available, the types were taken from metadata supplied by the sample provider, not from assay-based typing.

General study outcomes and caveats: Clinical and demographic metadata were provided uncurated, with the amount varying by source and participant.

TCRbeta CDR3 regions were amplified from genomic DNA using the immunoSEQ Assay, a bias-controlled multiplex PCR. The source study handled its data this way. Nucleated cell counts per sample were estimated from amplification of reference gene primers within the assay. To quantify the absolute abundance of each unique TCRbeta CDR3 rearrangement, sequence reads were collapsed and filtered. For each sample, productive Simpson clonality was calculated as the square root of Simpson's diversity index over productive rearrangements. TCRdb's version of the immuneACCESS table is confined to in-frame rearrangements and falls short of the full clone set. An unresolved V gene accounts for under half of the shortfall where checked; the remainder is of unknown origin. V and J calls and clone size are copied from that table; D and trimming were computed from the DNA. This sample lists tens of thousands of clones; around 74% were detected once. Just over 2.5% of the sample lies in the top ten.

Each collaborating institution followed its own protocols to collect whole blood in K2EDTA tubes. For TCRbeta analysis, collaborator samples were shipped as frozen whole blood, as isolated PBMCs, or as DNA extracted from either sample type. A word on this clone: Its target antigen remains unknown. The record has no base qualities; no much larger clone is one base away.

The clonotype comes from a human donor with acute or convalescent COVID-19. The donor label of this sample is uncertain. Source material: peripheral blood.

The nucleotide sequence is TGTGCCAGCAGCTCCAATCCGAACACTGAAGCTTTCTTT. This yields the protein CASSSNPNTEAFF. The chain uses TRBV11-2 and TRBJ1-1; no D gene is confidently identified. From a lookup of the germline V gene, CDR1 and CDR2 are SGHAT and FQNNGV. Between the V and J ends, shortened by 4 bases and 1 base respectively, the junction contains 7 bases. The CDR3 holds 13 amino acids from the cysteine to the phenylalanine. Of the read, only the CDR3 DNA is kept; its 39 bases are in frame from base 1.